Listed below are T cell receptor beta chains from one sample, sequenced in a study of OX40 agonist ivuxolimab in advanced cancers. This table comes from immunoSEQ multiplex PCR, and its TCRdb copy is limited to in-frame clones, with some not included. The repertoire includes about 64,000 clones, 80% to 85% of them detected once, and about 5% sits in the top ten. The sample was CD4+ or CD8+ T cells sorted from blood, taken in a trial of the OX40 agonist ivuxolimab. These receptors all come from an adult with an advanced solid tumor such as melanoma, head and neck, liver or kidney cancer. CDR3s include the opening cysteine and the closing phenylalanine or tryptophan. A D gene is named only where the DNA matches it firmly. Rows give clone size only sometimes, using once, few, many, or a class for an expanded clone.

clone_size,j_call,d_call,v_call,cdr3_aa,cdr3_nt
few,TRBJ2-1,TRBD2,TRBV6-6,CASSSPGLAGDEQFF,TGTGCCAGCAGTAGCCCCGGACTAGCGGGAGATGAGCAGTTCTTC
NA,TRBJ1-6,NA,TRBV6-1,CASSEVKNSPLHF,TGTGCCAGCAGTGAAGTGAAGAATTCACCCCTCCACTTT
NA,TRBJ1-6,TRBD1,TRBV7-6,CASSTRQGANSPLHF,TGTGCCAGCAGCACCCGACAGGGGGCTAATTCACCCCTCCACTTT
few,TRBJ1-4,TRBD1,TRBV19,CASSPLDRGGEKLFF,TGTGCCAGTAGTCCCCTGGACAGGGGTGGTGAAAAACTGTTTTTT
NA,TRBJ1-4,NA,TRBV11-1,CASSFRDTAFEKLFF,TGTGCCAGCAGCTTCCGGGACACCGCTTTCGAAAAACTGTTTTTT
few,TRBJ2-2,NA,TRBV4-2,CASSQDPASRTGELFF,TGTGCCAGCAGCCAAGATCCGGCTAGCCGCACCGGGGAGCTGTTTTTT
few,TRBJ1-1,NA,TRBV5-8,CASYNREGVTEAFF,TGTGCCAGTTATAACAGGGAGGGAGTAACTGAAGCTTTCTTT
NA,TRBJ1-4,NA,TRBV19,CASSIYGASNEKLFF,TGTGCCAGTAGTATATACGGGGCGTCTAATGAAAAACTGTTTTTT
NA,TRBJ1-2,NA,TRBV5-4,CASSLVGTHYGYTF,TGTGCCAGCAGCTTGGTAGGGACTCACTATGGCTACACCTTC
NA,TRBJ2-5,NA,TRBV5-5,CASSSGRVGETQYF,TGTGCCAGCAGCTCCGGCAGAGTCGGAGAGACCCAGTACTTC
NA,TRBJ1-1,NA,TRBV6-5,CASSYSMGATEAFF,TGTGCCAGCAGTTACTCGATGGGGGCCACTGAAGCTTTCTTT
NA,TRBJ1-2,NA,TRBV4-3,CASSQDLARSNYGYTF,TGCGCCAGCAGCCAAGATTTAGCCAGGTCTAACTATGGCTACACCTTC
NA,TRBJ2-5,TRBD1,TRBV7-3,CASSLQGTRQETQYF,TGTGCCAGCAGCCTACAGGGGACCCGCCAAGAGACCCAGTACTTC
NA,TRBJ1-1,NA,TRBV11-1,CASSFYSNTEAFF,TGTGCCAGCAGCTTCTACTCTAACACTGAAGCTTTCTTT
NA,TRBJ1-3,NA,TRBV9,CASSVEGGNTIYF,TGTGCCAGCAGCGTAGAGGGGGGAAACACCATATATTTT
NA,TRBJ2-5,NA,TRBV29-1,CSVDRVQVLGDF,TGCAGCGTTGATAGGGTGCAGGTGCTGGGCGACTTC
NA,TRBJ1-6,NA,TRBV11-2,CASSLEGAPLHF,TGTGCCAGCAGCTTAGAAGGAGCACCCCTCCACTTT
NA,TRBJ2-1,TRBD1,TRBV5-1,CASSFGTETYNEQFF,TGCGCCAGCAGCTTCGGGACAGAGACCTACAATGAGCAGTTCTTC
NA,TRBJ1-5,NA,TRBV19,CASSPILTGQPQHF,TGTGCCAGTAGTCCTATTCTTACGGGTCAGCCCCAGCATTTT
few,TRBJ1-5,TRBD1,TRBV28,CASSFMTGGAKFNQPQHF,TGTGCCAGCAGTTTCATGACAGGGGGAGCAAAATTTAATCAGCCCCAGCATTTT
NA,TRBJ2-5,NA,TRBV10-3,CAISGGGRKETQYF,TGTGCCATCAGTGGGGGTGGGCGCAAAGAGACCCAGTACTTC
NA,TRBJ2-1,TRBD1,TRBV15,CATSPRTGFDEQFF,TGTGCCACCAGCCCCCGGACAGGGTTCGATGAGCAGTTCTTC
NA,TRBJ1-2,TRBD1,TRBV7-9,CASSFGQDSFYGYTF,TGTGCCAGCAGCTTTGGACAGGACTCATTCTATGGCTACACCTTC
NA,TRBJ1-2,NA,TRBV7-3,CASSQGSGGRDYGYTF,TGTGCCAGCAGCCAAGGGAGCGGGGGCCGGGACTATGGCTACACCTTC
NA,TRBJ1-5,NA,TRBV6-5,CASRRGTQPQHF,TGTGCCAGCAGGAGGGGGACCCAGCCCCAGCATTTT
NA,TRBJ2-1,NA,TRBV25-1,CASTLPGVHNEQFF,TGTGCCAGCACCCTCCCCGGGGTACACAATGAGCAGTTCTTC
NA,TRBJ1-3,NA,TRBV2,CASSESGSRGGNTIYF,TGTGCCAGCAGTGAATCGGGTTCCCGGGGAGGAAACACCATATATTTT
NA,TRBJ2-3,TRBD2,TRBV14,CASSRVIAGGSTDTQYF,TGTGCCAGCAGCCGCGTGATAGCGGGGGGGAGCACAGATACGCAGTATTTT
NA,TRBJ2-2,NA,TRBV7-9,CASSLIWSGELFF,TGTGCCAGCAGCTTAATTTGGTCCGGGGAGCTGTTTTTT
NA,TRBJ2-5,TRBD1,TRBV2,CASRGDRETQYF,TGTGCCAGCAGGGGGGACAGAGAGACCCAGTACTTC
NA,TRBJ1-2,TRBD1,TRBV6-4,CASSDYPGGDNYGYTF,TGTGCCAGCAGTGATTACCCAGGGGGAGATAACTATGGCTACACCTTC
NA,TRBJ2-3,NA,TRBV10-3,CATQQVLKDTQYF,TGTGCCACCCAACAGGTCCTGAAGGATACGCAGTATTTT
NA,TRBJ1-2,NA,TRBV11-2,CASSLEGGYYGYTF,TGTGCCAGCAGCTTAGAAGGAGGGTACTATGGCTACACCTTC
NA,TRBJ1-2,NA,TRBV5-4,CASTNRGGGDGYTF,TGTGCCAGCACCAACCGAGGTGGGGGGGATGGCTACACCTTC
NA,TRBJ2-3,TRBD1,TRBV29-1,CSARQGGTDTQYF,TGCAGCGCTAGACAGGGGGGCACAGATACGCAGTATTTT
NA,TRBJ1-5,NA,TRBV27,CASSLGITSNQPQHF,TGTGCCAGCAGTTTAGGGATAACGAGCAATCAGCCCCAGCATTTT
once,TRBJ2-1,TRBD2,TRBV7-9,CASSSSGRLGYNEQFF,TGTGCCAGCAGCTCGAGCGGGAGGCTTGGCTACAATGAGCAGTTCTTC
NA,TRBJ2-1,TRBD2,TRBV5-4,CAWRPAGGPNEQFF,TGTGCCTGGAGGCCAGCGGGGGGGCCGAATGAGCAGTTCTTC
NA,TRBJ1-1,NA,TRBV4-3,CASSQVNGDTEAFF,TGCGCCAGCAGCCAAGTGAACGGGGACACTGAAGCTTTCTTT
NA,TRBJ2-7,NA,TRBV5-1,CASSLAQSGYEQYF,TGCGCCAGCAGCTTGGCCCAGTCGGGCTACGAGCAGTACTTC
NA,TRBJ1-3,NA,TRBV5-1,CASSRSRGGTGNTIYF,TGCGCCAGCAGCAGAAGCAGGGGTGGAACTGGAAACACCATATATTTT
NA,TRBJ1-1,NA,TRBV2,CASSERAGMNTEAFF,TGTGCCAGCAGTGAAAGGGCAGGGATGAACACTGAAGCTTTCTTT
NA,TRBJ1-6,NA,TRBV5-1,CASSTGQLASYNSPLHF,TGCGCCAGCAGCACCGGACAGCTTGCCTCCTATAATTCACCCCTCCACTTT
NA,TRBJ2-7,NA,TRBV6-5,CASSYQRQGYEQYF,TGTGCCAGCAGTTATCAGAGGCAAGGATACGAGCAGTACTTC
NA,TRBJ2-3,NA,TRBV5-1,CASSRQGVPSTDTQYF,TGCGCCAGCAGCCGACAAGGGGTCCCTAGCACAGATACGCAGTATTTT
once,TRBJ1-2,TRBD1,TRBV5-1,CASSLQGGHDGYTF,TGCGCCAGCAGCTTACAGGGGGGACATGATGGCTACACCTTC